These 23 T cell receptor beta chains were sequenced from one sample in a study of blood T cell repertoires in COVID-19. This table comes from immunoSEQ multiplex PCR, and its TCRdb copy is limited to in-frame clones, with some not included. The repertoire holds 200,000 or so clones, 80% to 90% seen once, with under 4% in the top ten. The specimen was PBMCs or T cells enriched from blood (not recorded which). The receptor source for this set is a woman between 18 and 30 years old in a cohort exposed to, infected with or recovered from COVID-19 (not recorded which).

The gene calls are TRBV24-1 and TRBJ1-5, with a tentative D call TRBD1 (5 bases). V was cut by 4 bases and J by 7 bases, with 16 bases left in between. This CDR3 has 15 residues. Germline-derived CDR1 and CDR2 are KGHDR and SFDVKD. CDR3 region: CATSDSRQGSQPQHF. The CDR3 nucleotides are TGTGCCACCAGTGACTCAAGGCAGGGATCGCAGCCCCAGCATTTT.

The rearrangement links TRBV7-2 to TRBJ1-2; D is uncertain. The germline V and J ends were trimmed by 2 bases and 2 bases, with 9 bases remaining between them. CDR3 length: 14 amino acids. Germline V gene sequence: CDR1 SGHTA, CDR2 FQGNSA. The CDR3 region is CASSLSRENYGYTF. The CDR3 region has the DNA TGTGCCAGCAGCTTAAGTAGGGAGAACTATGGCTACACCTTC.

The chain joins TRBV11-2 to TRBJ1-6; no clear D. Germline V gene sequence: CDR1 SGHAT, CDR2 FQNNGV. With 0 bases removed from V and 7 bases from J, the gap between germline ends came to 7 bases. This CDR3 has 14 residues. The CDR3 DNA sequence: TGTGCCAGCAGCTTAGACTACGGGAATTCACCCCTCCACTTT. Translating gives CASSLDYGNSPLHF.

V is TRBV3-1 (or the pseudogene TRBV3-2) and J is TRBJ1-1; D perhaps matches TRBD1 (5 bases). The CDR3 length is 11 residues. CDR1 and CDR2 from the germline V gene are LGHDT and YNNKEL (reference sequence). With 4 bases removed from V and 7 bases from J, the gap between germline ends came to 7 bases. CDR3 loop: CASSLDSEAFF. CDR3 sequence (DNA): TGTGCCAGCAGCCTAGACAGTGAAGCTTTCTTT.

The V and J genes are TRBV7-7 and TRBJ2-1; maybe TRBD2 (6 bases). The CDR3 extends over 15 amino acids. V lost 1 base to trimming and J lost 6 bases, with 13 bases between them. Looked up from germline, CDR1 is SSHAT and CDR2 is FNYEAQ (reference sequence). In nucleotides, the CDR3 is TGTGCCAGCAGCTTAGGTGGTAGCGGCGTCAATGAGCAGTTCTTC. Protein product: CASSLGGSGVNEQFF.

The chain couples TRBV7-3 to TRBJ1-6; 7 bases map to TRBD1. With V trimmed by 4 bases and J by 9 bases, 12 bases remained unmatched. From germline, CDR1 is SGHTA and CDR2 FQGTGA. This CDR3 comprises 16 residues. This CDR3 is CASSSMGQFRISPLHF. Written as DNA, the CDR3 is TGTGCCAGCAGCTCCATGGGACAGTTCAGGATTTCACCCCTCCACTTT. Based on the CDR3 plus reference TRBV7-3 and TRBJ1-6, the full variable domain is GAGVSQTPSNKVTEKGKYVELRCDPISGHTALYWYRQSLGQGPEFLIYFQGTGAADDSGLPNDRFFAVRPEGSVSTLKIQRTERGDSAVYLCASSSMGQFRISPLHFGNGTRLTVT.

The J gene is TRBJ2-5, the V gene TRBV10-3; 10 bases map to TRBD1. J lost 2 bases, V lost 6 bases, and 6 bases had no gene match. CDR1 is ENHRY, CDR2 SYGVKD, per germline. CDR3 length equals 15 residues. CDR3 in DNA: TGTGCCATCAGCCATGGACAGGGGGGACAAGAGACCCAGTACTTC. Its protein product is CAISHGQGGQETQYF.

J is TRBJ2-1 and V is TRBV9; 8 nucleotides match TRBD2. Germline loops: CDR1 SGDLS, CDR2 YYNGEE. V was clipped by 3 bases and J by 0 bases; unmatched bases: 11. The CDR3 contains 18 residues. CDR3 sequence: CASSEWSGGPSSYNEQFF. CDR3 nucleotide sequence: TGTGCCAGCAGCGAGTGGTCGGGGGGGCCGAGCTCCTACAATGAGCAGTTCTTC. Supplemented by reference TRBV9 and TRBJ2-1, the full variable domain reads DSGVTQTPKHLITATGQRVTLRCSPRSGDLSVYWYQQSLDQGLQFLIQYYNGEERAKGNILERFSAQQFPDLHSELNLSSLELGDSALYFCASSEWSGGPSSYNEQFFGPGTRLTVL.

The J gene is TRBJ1-4, the V gene TRBV7-2; D remains unclear. Per germline, CDR1 SGHTA and CDR2 FQGNSA. Trimming took 1 base from V and 3 from J, leaving 9 bases between them. This CDR3 has 15 residues. CDR3 sequence: CASSLVAGANEKLFF. The DNA for the CDR3 is TGTGCCAGCAGCTTAGTCGCCGGGGCTAATGAAAAACTGTTTTTT. The full variable domain, rest sourced from reference TRBV7-2 and TRBJ1-4, is GAGVSQSPSNKVTEKGKDVELRCDPISGHTALYWYRQSLGQGLEFLIYFQGNSAPDKSGLPSDRFSAERTGGSVSTLTIQRTQQEDSAVYLCASSLVAGANEKLFFGSGTQLSVL.

Turning to this clone: An end of the junction differs from the germline gene, which may be a read error. This rearrangement joins TRBV7-9 to TRBJ2-7; the match to TRBD1 covers 10 bases. Per the germline V gene, CDR1 is SEHNR and CDR2 is FQNEAQ (reference sequence). The CDR3 runs 14 residues. In nucleotides, the CDR3 is TGTGCCAGCAGTCTAGTTGGGACAGGGGAAATGAGGACCTTC. It is translated as CASSLVGTGEMRTF.

V and J are TRBV28 and TRBJ2-5, with 7 bases lining up with TRBD1. The V gene end was trimmed by 6 bases and the J gene end by 5 bases; junction bases not matched to a gene: 12. Per germline, CDR1 MDHEN and CDR2 SYDVKM. There are 15 residues in the CDR3. This chain's CDR3 is CASSQIDRAPETQYF. CDR3 nucleotide sequence: TGTGCCAGCAGCCAAATTGACAGGGCCCCTGAGACCCAGTACTTC.

The V call is TRBV21-1, the J call TRBJ2-1; the D call in the table, TRBD1, was not verified against the DNA. TRBV21-1 is flagged as a pseudogene. This CDR3 is built from 17 residues. CDR3 nucleotide sequence: TGTGCCAGCAGCAAAGATGGCCGGGACAGGGTATTCGATGAGCAGTTCTTC. Translated: CASSKDGRDRVFDEQFF.

V is TRBV11-3 and J is TRBJ1-2; maybe TRBD1 (6 bases). The V end was cut by 5 bases, the J end by 2 bases, with 12 bases between. The CDR3 consists of 14 residues. CDR1 and CDR2 from the germline V gene are SGHNT and YENEEA. As DNA, the CDR3 is TGTGCCAGCAGCACCGACAGGCTCAACTATGGCTACACCTTC. Encoded protein: CASSTDRLNYGYTF.

The chain is built from TRBV11-2 and TRBJ2-1; 9 bases are shared with TRBD2. Germline values: CDR1 SGHAT, CDR2 FQNNGV. CDR3 length: 16 amino acids. Trimming removed 6 bases from V and 6 bases from J; junction bases left unmatched: 12. The CDR3 nucleotides read TGTGCCAGCAGGCCTCCGGGGCTAGCGGGAACCAATGAGCAGTTCTTC. It yields the protein CASRPPGLAGTNEQFF.

V is TRBV19 and J is TRBJ1-2, with TRBD1 as a possible D gene (5 bases). This CDR3 contains 13 residues. Germline CDR1 LNHDA, CDR2 SQIVND (reference sequence). Trimming removed 0 bases from V and 8 bases from J, with 10 bases in between. The CDR3 DNA is TGTGCCAGTAGTATAGAAACAGGACGAGGCTACACCTTC. Translated: CASSIETGRGYTF. Based on the CDR3 plus reference TRBV19 and TRBJ1-2, the full variable domain is DGGITQSPKYLFRKEGQNVTLSCEQNLNHDAMYWYRQDPGQGLRLIYYSQIVNDFQKGDIAEGYSVSREKKESFPLTVTSAQKNPTAFYLCASSIETGRGYTFGSGTRLTVV.

The rearrangement uses TRBV30 and TRBJ2-5, with TRBD1 matching over 7 bases. The CDR3 totals 13 residues. V gave up 3 bases and J gave up 4 bases; unmatched junction bases: 5. Germline-derived CDR1 and CDR2 are GTSNPN and SVGIG (reference sequence). The CDR3 DNA sequence: TGTGCCTGGAGCGCAAACAGGGGAGAGACCCAGTACTTC. Amino acid sequence: CAWSANRGETQYF.

The rearrangement links TRBV7-9 to TRBJ1-4; 9 bases fit TRBD1. This CDR3 comprises 15 residues. The germline V gene encodes CDR1 SEHNR and CDR2 FQNEAQ (reference sequence). V lost 3 bases to trimming and J lost 7 bases; unmatched junction nucleotides: 6. The CDR3 DNA follows: TGTGCCAGCAGCTTCCAGGGACAGGGAGGTGAAAAACTGTTTTTT. Its protein product is CASSFQGQGGEKLFF.

V usage is TRBV4-1 and J usage is TRBJ2-1, with 8 bases identical to TRBD1. The V segment lost 3 bases and the J segment 3 bases; nucleotides outside the gene matches: 7. Germline values: CDR1 MGHRA, CDR2 YSYEKL. The CDR3 is 16 residues long. CDR3 sequence: CASSQGAGGFYNEQFF. The CDR3 region has the DNA TGCGCCAGCAGCCAGGGGGCAGGGGGCTTCTACAATGAGCAGTTCTTC.

This clone was seen a single time. V is TRBV5-1 and J is TRBJ2-5, with a tentative D call TRBD2 (5 bases). V was cut by 0 bases and J by 5 bases, with 14 bases left in between. The CDR3 has 15 residues. Germline V CDR1 and CDR2: SGHRS, YFSETQ. In DNA form, the CDR3 reads TGCGCCAGCAGCTTGGGAGGGAGTGGGTCGGAGACCCAGTACTTC. Protein product: CASSLGGSGSETQYF. Combining the CDR3 with reference TRBV5-1 and TRBJ2-5 gives the whole variable domain KAGVTQTPRYLIKTRGQQVTLSCSPISGHRSVSWYQQTPGQGLQFLFEYFSETQRNKGNFPGRFSGRQFSNSRSEMNVSTLELGDSALYLCASSLGGSGSETQYFGPGTRLLVL.

The chain combines TRBV7-3 with TRBJ1-2, with D possibly TRBD1 on 6 matching bases. V dropped 4 bases and J dropped 8 bases, with 17 bases sitting between them. CDR1 is SGHTA and CDR2 is FQGTGA in the germline V gene. The CDR3 length is 14 residues. In nucleotides, the CDR3 is TGTGCCAGCAGCTCCGGGACACTCTCCGTGGGCTACACCTTC. Translating it yields CASSSGTLSVGYTF.

The rearrangement links TRBV28 to TRBJ1-2; 10 bases are shared with TRBD1. Germline V CDR1 and CDR2: MDHEN, SYDVKM. V gave up 5 bases and J gave up 8 bases; unmatched junction bases: 14. The CDR3 contains 16 residues. The chain's CDR3 is CASSTTKTGGVYGYTF. The CDR3 DNA reads TGTGCCAGCAGTACCACCAAGACAGGGGGCGTTTACGGCTACACCTTC.

The chain carries TRBV4-2 and TRBJ2-1; D gene uncertain. CDR3 length: 12 residues. Trimming left V 4 bases short and J 5 bases short, with 6 bases between. Germline V CDR1 and CDR2: LGHNA, YNFKEQ. CDR3 in amino acids: CASSLYNNEQFF. In nucleotides, the CDR3 is TGTGCCAGCAGCCTTTATAACAATGAGCAGTTCTTC.

This chain links TRBV4-2 with TRBJ2-4, with TRBD2 matching 10 bases. Germline values: CDR1 LGHNA, CDR2 YNFKEQ. V gave up 0 bases and J gave up 3 bases; unmatched junction bases: 8. This CDR3 contains 18 residues. DNA of the CDR3: TGTGCCAGCAGCCAAGATGGGCTAGCGGGGGAATACAAAAACATTCAGTACTTC. Amino acid sequence: CASSQDGLAGEYKNIQYF.